The TCR beta chain under discussion was sequenced for a study of shared clonotypes between healthy human individuals. Whole-study findings and limits: In having few donors, the study represented limited genetic and exposure-history diversity.

Produced via immunoSEQ multiplex PCR; TCRdb's table is partial and in-frame only. The sample lists over a million clones, roughly 97% seen once, with approximately 1.2% in the top ten. This clone is a singleton in its sample. Its antigen is not known. The sample consisted of naive CD4+ T cells sorted from blood. Subset defined: CD45RA+ positively selected. The sequence came from a man aged 30 to 45 in good health.

CDR3 loop: CASSLVGQGATGTDTQYF. CDR3 DNA: TGTGCCAGCAGCTTGGTGGGACAGGGAGCTACTGGGACAGATACGCAGTATTTT. The V call is TRBV5-6, the J call TRBJ2-3; 9 nucleotides match TRBD1. The CDR3 sequence is 18 residues long. After removal of 0 bases from V and 3 bases from J, the junction contained 11 bases not matched to a gene. Germline CDR1 reads SGHDT; CDR2 reads YYEEEE.